These 11 T cell receptor beta chains share one sample of origin, sequenced in a study of T cell responses to AZD1222 COVID-19 vaccine (dated by TCRdb to the early 2020s). The library relied on the immunoSEQ multiplex PCR assay. This is the immuneACCESS table as TCRdb keeps it, with only in-frame sequences that have V and J called. A part of the clones is gone; compared with another copy, unresolved V genes explain less than half, and the rest is unexplained. Across this sample there are fewer than 200,000 clones, with approximately 91% seen only once. The ten biggest clones cover 1.5% to 2% of the sample. The sample's time point label, in plain terms: about 28 days (+/-7) after the second vaccine dose. The material sequenced was peripheral blood, taken 28 days after the second AZD1222 dose. Receptors were obtained from an adult who received the AZD1222 COVID-19 vaccine.

V and J are TRBV3-1 (or the pseudogene TRBV3-2) and TRBJ2-3; 9 positions match TRBD1. Germline lookup yields CDR1 LGHDT and CDR2 YNNKEL (reference sequence). V lost 3 bases and J lost 5; bases outside the gene matches: 6. This CDR3 contains 15 residues. DNA of the CDR3: TGTGCCAGCAGCCACTACAGGGGGCAAAAAGATACGCAGTATTTT. This translates into CASSHYRGQKDTQYF.

The chain links TRBV21-1 to TRBJ2-1; the table's D call of TRBD1 was not tested on the DNA. TRBV21-1 is deemed a pseudogene. The CDR3 length is 15 residues. The CDR3 DNA follows: TGTGCCAGCAGCTTCAGGGGGCTGTCCTACAATGAGCAGTTCTTC. It codes for CASSFRGLSYNEQFF.

The rearrangement joins TRBV29-1 to TRBJ1-1, with 7 bases matching TRBD1. Germline V CDR1 and CDR2: SQVTM, ANQGSEA. This CDR3 region has 12 residues. After removal of 7 bases from V and 7 bases from J, the junction contained 9 bases not matched to a gene. DNA for the CDR3: TGCAGCGGATCCGACAGGGTAGGTGAAGCTTTCTTT. It specifies CSGSDRVGEAFF.

The chain links TRBV2 to TRBJ1-4, with 9 bases fitting TRBD1. After removal of 5 bases from V and 8 bases from J, the junction contained 18 bases not matched to a gene. From germline, CDR1 is SNHLY and CDR2 FYNNEI. CDR3 length equals 18 residues. The CDR3 region has the DNA TGTGCCAGCAGTTTAACAGGGGGCGGAGTAGGGCTTGGGGAAAAACTGTTTTTT. Residues: CASSLTGGGVGLGEKLFF.

The CDR3 DNA reads TGTGCCAGTAGTAGAGACGGGGATAATGAAAAACTGTTTTTT. Translation gives CASSRDGDNEKLFF. The V gene is TRBV19, the J gene TRBJ1-4; the D is unclear. V was shortened by 4 bases and J by 4 bases, with 10 bases between the two germline ends. The CDR3 runs 14 residues. Germline lookup yields CDR1 LNHDA and CDR2 SQIVND (reference sequence).

This sequence joins TRBV19 and TRBJ1-1, with TRBD1 matching 8 bases. The CDR3 has 15 amino acids. V gave up 4 bases and J gave up 4 bases; unmatched junction bases: 8. Germline CDR1 reads LNHDA; CDR2 reads SQIVND (reference sequence). The CDR3 reads CASSRTGGGGTEAFF. Here the CDR3 DNA reads TGTGCCAGTAGTAGAACAGGGGGTGGGGGCACTGAAGCTTTCTTT.

The V and J genes are TRBV29-1 and TRBJ2-7, with 11 positions matching TRBD1. The J segment lost 0 bases and the V segment lost 6 bases, leaving 1 base of the junction unmatched. From germline, CDR1 is SQVTM and CDR2 ANQGSEA. The CDR3 runs 13 residues. The CDR3 DNA sequence: TGCAGCGTCGGACAGGGGGCCTCCTACGAGCAGTACTTC. This sequence encodes CSVGQGASYEQYF.

V and J are TRBV18 and TRBJ1-6; 7 bases match TRBD1. V gave up 6 bases and J gave up 8 bases; unmatched junction bases: 7. The CDR3 is 14 amino acids. The germline gives CDR1 KGHSH, CDR2 LQKENI. The CDR3 region has the DNA TGTGCCAGCTCTCCAGACAGGGTGGATTCACCCCTCCACTTT. This codes for CASSPDRVDSPLHF.

This clone was detected a few times. J is TRBJ2-2 and V is TRBV7-9; 10 bases are shared with TRBD2. CDR3 length: 15 amino acids. V gave up 3 bases and J gave up 4 bases; unmatched junction bases: 2. Germline assignment: CDR1 SEHNR and CDR2 FQNEAQ (reference sequence). CDR3 DNA: TGTGCCAGCAGCTTCTTAGCGGGGGGCACCGGGGAGCTGTTTTTT. Amino acids: CASSFLAGGTGELFF.

The CDR3 DNA reads TGTGCCATCAGTGAAAGGGGACAGGGGGCATTTGGGGAGACCCAGTACTTC. Protein sequence: CAISERGQGAFGETQYF. V usage is TRBV10-3 and J usage is TRBJ2-5; TRBD1 agrees at 12 bases. With V trimmed by 3 bases and J by 5 bases, 10 bases remained unmatched. This CDR3 has 17 residues. CDR1 ENHRY and CDR2 SYGVKD come from the germline V gene.

V usage is TRBV2 and J usage is TRBJ2-2; 10 bases are shared with TRBD1. CDR1 is SNHLY and CDR2 is FYNNEI in the germline V gene. V shed 11 bases and J 0 bases; nucleotides not matched to a gene: 12. This CDR3 is built from 17 residues. CDR3 amino acids: CASSGADRGANTGELFF. DNA for the CDR3: TGTGCCTCCAGCGGCGCGGACAGGGGGGCGAACACCGGGGAGCTGTTTTTT.